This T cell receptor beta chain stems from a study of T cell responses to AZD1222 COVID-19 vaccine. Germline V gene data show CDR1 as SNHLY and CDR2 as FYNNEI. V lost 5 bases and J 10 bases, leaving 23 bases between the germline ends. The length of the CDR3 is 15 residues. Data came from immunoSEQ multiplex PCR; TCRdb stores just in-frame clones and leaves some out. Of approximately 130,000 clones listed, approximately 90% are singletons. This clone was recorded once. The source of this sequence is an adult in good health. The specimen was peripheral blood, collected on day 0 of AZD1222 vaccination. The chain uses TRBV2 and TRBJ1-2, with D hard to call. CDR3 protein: CASSSTKPLTIDYTF. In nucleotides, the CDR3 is TGTGCCAGCAGTTCAACCAAGCCCCTTACTATTGACTACACCTTC.